Presented here are 20 T cell receptor beta chains from one specimen sequenced in a study of shared clonotypes between healthy human individuals. The protocol was immunoSEQ multiplex PCR, while the TCRdb copy is restricted to in-frame clones and leaves out a portion. The data contain about 1,900,000 clones, about 95% of them seen just once; the ten biggest clones take up 0.9% to 1.5%. CD45RO-negative, CCR7-positively selected cells formed the naive CD8 fraction, excluding terminally differentiated effector memory CD45RA+ cells. The sample comprised naive CD8+ T cells sorted from blood. The receptors here all came from a man younger than 35 in good health.

The rearrangement uses TRBV7-9 and TRBJ2-1; TRBD2 matches 12 bases. Germline trimming cut 4 bases from V and 8 bases from J; bases unmatched to any gene: 9. CDR3 length equals 16 residues. The germline V gene encodes CDR1 SEHNR and CDR2 FQNEAQ (reference sequence). CDR3 sequence: CASSWILAGGHYEQFF. For the CDR3, the DNA is TGTGCCAGCAGCTGGATCCTAGCGGGGGGGCATTATGAGCAGTTCTTC. Full variable domain (rest looked up from reference TRBV7-9 and TRBJ2-1): DTGVSQNPRHKITKRGQNVTFRCDPISEHNRLYWYRQTLGQGPEFLTYFQNEAQLEKSRLLSDRFSAERPKGSFSTLEIQRTEQGDSAMYLCASSWILAGGHYEQFFGPGTRLTVL.

The rearrangement uses TRBV5-1 and TRBJ2-7; D unresolved. The ends were cut back, 0 bases at V and 3 bases at J, with 10 bases in the middle. The V gene's germline CDR1 is SGHRS and CDR2 YFSETQ. The CDR3 runs 14 residues. The CDR3 loop reads CASSLDGFIYEQYF. Written as DNA, the CDR3 is TGCGCCAGCAGCTTGGACGGGTTCATCTACGAGCAGTACTTC.

The chain links TRBV2 to TRBJ1-3, with D unclear. Germline values: CDR1 SNHLY, CDR2 FYNNEI. Trimming removed 8 bases from V and 0 bases from J, with 8 bases in between. The CDR3 is 13 amino acids. The CDR3 reads CASSSDSGNTIYF. The CDR3 bases are TGTGCCAGCTCCTCTGACTCTGGAAACACCATATATTTT.

Concerning this clone itself: This CDR3 is also generated by other DNA sequences in the sample. The chain employs TRBV6-6 and TRBJ2-7; D remains ambiguous. CDR1 is MNHNY, CDR2 SVGAGI, per germline (reference sequence). V lost 4 bases to trimming and J lost 1 base, with 5 bases between them. This CDR3 is built from 12 residues. CDR3 loop: CASSWTSYEQYF. The CDR3 DNA is TGTGCCAGCAGTTGGACGTCCTACGAGCAGTACTTC.

The rearrangement uses TRBV13 and TRBJ1-1, with TRBD1 identical over 7 bases. Looked up from germline, CDR1 is PRHDT and CDR2 is FYEKMQ (reference sequence). The J segment lost 3 bases and the V segment lost 5 bases, leaving 6 bases of the junction unmatched. This CDR3 has 14 residues. The CDR3 protein is CASSQQGTDTEAFF. As DNA, the CDR3 is TGTGCCAGCAGCCAACAGGGGACGGACACTGAAGCTTTCTTT.

The chain employs TRBV11-1 and TRBJ2-1; D is undetermined. The CDR3 totals 12 residues. Looked up from germline, CDR1 is SGHAT and CDR2 is FQDESV (reference sequence). Trimming pared 4 bases from V and 9 bases from J, leaving 10 bases between. The CDR3 spells CASSSLYVEQFF. The CDR3 region has the DNA TGTGCCAGCAGCTCCCTCTACGTTGAGCAGTTCTTC.

The chain links TRBV27 to TRBJ2-7, with D perhaps TRBD1 (6 bases). Germline CDR1 is MNHEY and CDR2 is SMNVEV (reference sequence). This CDR3 has 13 residues. Trimming removed 5 bases from V and 3 bases from J, with 11 bases in between. CDR3 protein: CASSPMTGYEQYF. CDR3 DNA: TGTGCCAGCAGTCCGATGACAGGCTACGAGCAGTACTTC.

This chain links TRBV28 with TRBJ2-5; D possibly corresponds to TRBD1 (7 bases). CDR3 length: 15 residues. Trimming shortened V by 5 bases and J by 5 bases, and 18 bases separated the two germline ends. Germline loops: CDR1 MDHEN, CDR2 SYDVKM. This chain's CDR3 is CASSLGPGGRETQYF. The CDR3 bases are TGTGCCAGCAGTCTAGGCCCAGGGGGGCGTGAGACCCAGTACTTC.

The V gene is TRBV21-1, the J gene TRBJ2-1; TRBD2, the table's D call, was not compared with the DNA. TRBV21-1 is described as a pseudogene. CDR3 length equals 16 residues. This CDR3 reads CASSSLGTSGNNEQFF. CDR3 in DNA: TGTGCCAGCAGCAGCCTCGGGACTAGCGGGAACAATGAGCAGTTCTTC.

As for this clone: Additional DNA sequences in this sample encode the identical CDR3. V and J are TRBV19 and TRBJ2-3; D is perhaps TRBD1 or TRBD2 (5 bases each). CDR3 length equals 14 residues. Germline loops: CDR1 LNHDA, CDR2 SQIVND (reference sequence). The ends were cut back, 5 bases at V and 0 bases at J, with 9 bases in the middle. CDR3 amino acids: CASSSGASTDTQYF. The CDR3 coding sequence is TGTGCCAGTAGTTCCGGGGCTAGCACAGATACGCAGTATTTT.

The chain carries TRBV4-1 and TRBJ2-2; weak D call: TRBD1 (5 bases). In germline, CDR1 is MGHRA, CDR2 YSYEKL. V was pared by 0 bases and J by 5 bases, with 10 bases between. This CDR3 has 15 amino acids. DNA for the CDR3: TGCGCCAGCAGCCAAGAAGGGGTTCTTACCGGGGAGCTGTTTTTT. It codes for CASSQEGVLTGELFF.

V usage is TRBV19 and J usage is TRBJ2-1; a possible D gene is TRBD2 (7 bases). CDR1 LNHDA and CDR2 SQIVND come from the germline V gene (reference sequence). CDR3 length equals 14 residues. Between the trimmed V and J ends, which lost 1 base and 8 bases, there was a span of 12 bases. The DNA of the CDR3 is TGTGCCAGTAGTATAGTAGGGGGGGCAGATGAGCAGTTCTTC. This gives the protein CASSIVGGADEQFF. Supplemented by reference TRBV19 and TRBJ2-1, the full variable domain reads DGGITQSPKYLFRKEGQNVTLSCEQNLNHDAMYWYRQDPGQGLRLIYYSQIVNDFQKGDIAEGYSVSREKKESFPLTVTSAQKNPTAFYLCASSIVGGADEQFFGPGTRLTVL.

The chain couples TRBV5-1 to TRBJ2-2; TRBD2 matches at 9 bases. Trimming at V came to 1 base and at J to 3 bases, leaving 4 bases not matched to a gene. This CDR3 has 16 residues. The germline CDR1 and CDR2 sequences are SGHRS and YFSETQ. The CDR3 region is CASSLWREGHTGELFF. The DNA of the CDR3 is TGCGCCAGCAGCTTGTGGCGGGAGGGCCACACCGGGGAGCTGTTTTTT.

This chain uses TRBV30 with TRBJ1-5, with D maybe TRBD1 (6 bases). CDR1 is GTSNPN, CDR2 SVGIG, per germline (reference sequence). V lost 1 base and J 6 bases, leaving 13 bases between the germline ends. The length of the CDR3 is 14 residues. CDR3 coding DNA: TGTGCCTGGAGTGAAACAGGGTTGGGTCAGCCCCAGCATTTT. It specifies CAWSETGLGQPQHF. Supplemented by reference TRBV30 and TRBJ1-5, the full variable domain reads SQTIHQWPATLVQPVGSPLSLECTVEGTSNPNLYWYRQAAGRGLQLLFYSVGIGQISSEVPQNLSASRPQDRQFILSSKKLLLSDSGFYLCAWSETGLGQPQHFGDGTRLSIL.

V is TRBV4-1 and J is TRBJ2-1, with D perhaps assigned TRBD1 or TRBD2 (7 bases each). Germline loops: CDR1 MGHRA, CDR2 YSYEKL. CDR3 size: 15 residues. V was pared by 5 bases and J by 4 bases, with 15 bases between. The CDR3 sequence: CASSAGQGGYNEQFF. CDR3 sequence (DNA): TGCGCCAGCAGCGCCGGCCAGGGGGGGTACAATGAGCAGTTCTTC.

This chain links TRBV6-1 with TRBJ1-1; 11 positions match TRBD1. V shed 1 base, J shed 4 bases, and the junction held 5 bases outside the gene matches. The germline CDR1 and CDR2 sequences are MNHNS and SASEGT. CDR3 length: 16 amino acids. The CDR3 bases are TGTGCCAGCAGTGAAGGGACAGGGGGCCGAGGCACTGAAGCTTTCTTT. It yields the protein CASSEGTGGRGTEAFF.

CDR3 in DNA: TGCGCCAGCAGCCAAGATGGGACAGGAACCAATCAGCCCCAGCATTTT. It yields the protein CASSQDGTGTNQPQHF. The rearrangement links TRBV4-1 to TRBJ1-5; TRBD1 aligns across 8 bases. Germline V gene data show CDR1 as MGHRA and CDR2 as YSYEKL. This CDR3 spans 16 amino acids. V shed 0 bases and J 3 bases; nucleotides not matched to a gene: 4.

As to this clone: The same CDR3 can be traced to other DNA sequences in this sample. This chain joins TRBV5-1 and TRBJ2-1; unclear D gene. The CDR3 runs to 12 residues. The germline gives CDR1 SGHRS, CDR2 YFSETQ. V dropped 0 bases and J dropped 5 bases, with 3 bases sitting between them. The CDR3 is CASSLADNEQFF. Here the CDR3 DNA reads TGCGCCAGCAGCTTGGCGGACAATGAGCAGTTCTTC.

The chain carries TRBV10-3 and TRBJ1-2; 9 bases fit TRBD1. Germline V gene data show CDR1 as ENHRY and CDR2 as SYGVKD. Trimming removed 2 bases from V and 3 bases from J; junction bases left unmatched: 16. The CDR3 has 19 amino acids. This chain's CDR3 is CAISEGPGGGDRVHYGYTF. CDR3 DNA: TGTGCCATCAGTGAGGGTCCTGGCGGGGGGGACAGGGTCCACTATGGCTACACCTTC.

Concerning this clone itself: Other DNA sequences of this sample code for an identical CDR3. The chain combines TRBV30 with TRBJ2-2; no definite D call. Trimming removed 0 bases from V and 2 bases from J, with 7 bases in between. Germline CDR1 GTSNPN, CDR2 SVGIG (reference sequence). The CDR3 covers 14 residues. CDR3 in DNA: TGTGCCTGGAGTGTGGTGGGTAACACCGGGGAGCTGTTTTTT. Its translation is CAWSVVGNTGELFF.